The rows below give T cell receptor beta chains drawn from one sample of a study of blood T cell repertoires in COVID-19. The protocol was immunoSEQ multiplex PCR, while the TCRdb copy is restricted to in-frame clones and leaves out a portion. The profile shows approximately 300,000 clones, about nine tenths of them singletons. The sequenced material came from PBMCs or T cells enriched from blood (not recorded which). These receptors all come from a man aged 55 to 70 who had recovered from COVID-19. CDR3s include the opening cysteine and the closing phenylalanine or tryptophan. Fields, in order: V gene, clone size, D gene, J gene, CDR3 protein, CDR3 DNA. The D gene is left open where the match is weak. Clone size is given for some rows only: seen once, a few or many times, or a class if the clone is expanded.

TRBV13,NA,TRBD2,TRBJ2-7,CASSLAGRATEQYF,TGTGCCAGCAGCTTAGCCGGGAGGGCCACCGAGCAGTACTTC
TRBV18,NA,NA,TRBJ1-5,CASSPPGRGGMGNQPQHF,TGTGCCAGCTCACCACCTGGGCGGGGGGGAATGGGCAATCAGCCCCAGCATTTT
TRBV5-1,NA,TRBD2,TRBJ2-5,CASSLGLAGAETQYF,TGCGCCAGCAGCTTGGGACTAGCGGGAGCCGAGACCCAGTACTTC
TRBV7-9,NA,TRBD2,TRBJ2-3,CASSSTSGSSTDTQYF,TGTGCCAGCAGCTCGACTAGCGGGTCTAGCACAGATACGCAGTATTTT
TRBV19,NA,TRBD2,TRBJ2-1,CASSTGTSRVDEQFF,TGTGCCAGTAGCACCGGGACTAGTAGGGTCGATGAGCAGTTCTTC
TRBV28,NA,TRBD2,TRBJ2-3,CASSHGLAGVRTDTQYF,TGTGCCAGCAGCCATGGACTAGCGGGAGTTCGCACAGATACGCAGTATTTT
TRBV7-2,NA,TRBD2,TRBJ2-7,CATVSGGPYEQYF,TGTGCCACCGTTAGCGGGGGCCCCTACGAGCAGTACTTC
TRBV2,NA,TRBD1,TRBJ1-4,CASSGGQGTNEKLFF,TGTGCCAGCAGCGGTGGACAGGGGACTAATGAAAAACTGTTTTTT
TRBV2,NA,TRBD1,TRBJ1-5,CASSSGQGSNQPQHF,TGTGCCAGCAGTTCGGGACAGGGGAGTAATCAGCCCCAGCATTTT
TRBV7-3,NA,NA,TRBJ2-1,CASSFSRTTGNDEQFF,TGTGCCAGCAGCTTCTCGAGGACTACCGGTAATGATGAGCAGTTCTTC
TRBV24-1,once,NA,TRBJ2-7,CATSDFQGGSYEQYF,TGTGCCACCAGTGATTTTCAAGGGGGATCCTACGAGCAGTACTTC
TRBV27,few,NA,TRBJ2-1,CASSASGWQRVNNEQFF,TGTGCCAGCAGTGCCTCCGGGTGGCAGAGGGTCAACAATGAGCAGTTCTTC
TRBV5-8,NA,TRBD2,TRBJ2-7,CASRPGTSGIPSYEQYF,TGTGCCAGCAGACCCGGGACTAGCGGGATCCCTTCCTACGAGCAGTACTTC
TRBV7-9,few,TRBD1,TRBJ1-4,CASDRVAEKLFF,TGTGCCAGCGACAGGGTGGCGGAAAAACTGTTTTTT
TRBV11-2,once,TRBD1,TRBJ1-6,CASSLYPITRDRSAPLHF,TGTGCCAGCAGCTTGTACCCGATAACTCGGGACAGATCGGCACCCCTCCACTTT
TRBV28,NA,NA,TRBJ1-4,CASSATPGGGEKLFF,TGTGCCAGCAGTGCGACCCCGGGGGGCGGGGAAAAACTGTTTTTT
TRBV6-4,few,NA,TRBJ1-2,CASSDSGGATYGYTF,TGTGCCAGCAGTGACTCTGGTGGGGCAACCTATGGCTACACCTTC
TRBV11-3,NA,NA,TRBJ2-1,CASSSPGFYNEQFF,TGTGCCAGCAGCTCCCCGGGGTTCTACAATGAGCAGTTCTTC
TRBV5-5,NA,NA,TRBJ2-2,CASSLVGLNTGELFF,TGTGCCAGCAGCTTGGTAGGACTCAACACCGGGGAGCTGTTTTTT
TRBV7-2,NA,TRBD1,TRBJ2-4,CASSQGTGSIAKNIQYF,TGTGCCAGCAGCCAAGGGACAGGGAGTATAGCCAAAAACATTCAGTACTTC
TRBV7-3,NA,NA,TRBJ2-4,CASSLGTENIQYF,TGTGCCAGCAGCCTAGGGACTGAAAACATTCAGTACTTC
TRBV7-3,NA,NA,TRBJ2-5,CASSFDRQETQYF,TGTGCCAGCAGCTTTGACAGACAAGAGACCCAGTACTTC
TRBV3-1/TRBV3-2,NA,TRBD1,TRBJ1-2,CASSQTTGLDGYTF,TGTGCCAGCAGCCAAACGACAGGGCTCGATGGCTACACCTTC
TRBV6-5,NA,NA,TRBJ1-5,CASRMGQGNQPQHF,TGTGCCAGCAGGATGGGCCAGGGCAATCAGCCCCAGCATTTT
TRBV3-1/TRBV3-2,NA,TRBD1,TRBJ1-1,CASSQGFTGGTEAFF,TGTGCCAGCAGCCAAGGCTTTACAGGGGGAACTGAAGCTTTCTTT
TRBV28,NA,NA,TRBJ2-5,CASRLGATGTQYF,TGTGCCAGCAGGTTGGGGGCTACGGGGACCCAGTACTTC
TRBV28,NA,NA,TRBJ1-4,CASTSPRLNNEKLFF,TGTGCCAGCACCTCCCCTAGGCTTAATAATGAAAAACTGTTTTTT
TRBV11-3,NA,TRBD1,TRBJ2-1,CASSPDGQGAGNEQFF,TGTGCCAGCAGCCCGGACGGACAGGGGGCCGGGAATGAGCAGTTCTTC
TRBV28,NA,TRBD1,TRBJ1-2,CASSLWTGDSGYGYTF,TGTGCCAGCAGTCTTTGGACAGGGGACTCTGGCTATGGCTACACCTTC
TRBV28,few,NA,TRBJ2-2,CASSLGGTNTGELFF,TGTGCCAGCAGTTTAGGCGGGACGAACACCGGGGAGCTGTTTTTT
TRBV5-4,NA,NA,TRBJ2-3,CASSKRDLSTDTQYF,TGTGCCAGCAGCAAAAGAGATTTAAGCACAGATACGCAGTATTTT
TRBV30,NA,TRBD1,TRBJ1-3,CAWGDRINTIYF,TGTGCCTGGGGGGACAGAATAAACACCATATATTTT
TRBV7-8,NA,TRBD1,TRBJ1-5,CASSLRDRGQPQHF,TGTGCCAGCAGCTTACGGGACAGAGGACAGCCCCAGCATTTT